A selection of T cell receptor beta chains follows, all from one sample in a study of neurological immune-mediated disorders. TCRdb reprocessed the 5' RACE reads via MiXCR and lists one record per CDR3 protein. The sample yields 65,000 to 85,000 distinct CDR3 sequences, around 6% seen once. The source material was PBMCs. The receptors were gathered from a woman aged 60 to 75 with multiple sclerosis. CDR3s include the opening cysteine and the closing phenylalanine or tryptophan. The D gene is left open where the match is weak. Expanded clones are given a class, and other clones once, few, many or no size at all.

j_call d_call clone_size v_call cdr3_aa cdr3_nt
TRBJ1-2 TRBD1 many TRBV12-3/TRBV12-4 CASKWTGGATNGYTF TGTGCCAGCAAATGGACAGGGGGCGCAACCAATGGCTACACCTTC
TRBJ2-7 NA many TRBV15 CATRGGGSSTYEQYF TGTGCCACCAGAGGTGGGGGATCCTCAACCTACGAGCAGTACTTC
TRBJ1-1 NA many TRBV25-1 CASSDSPNTEAFF TGTGCCAGCAGTGACTCCCCGAACACTGAAGCTTTCTTT
TRBJ2-3 NA many TRBV7-9 CASSLREITDTQYF TGTGCCAGCAGCCTCAGGGAGATCACAGATACGCAGTATTTT
TRBJ2-3 TRBD2 many TRBV7-9 CASSSGARGVSTDTQYF TGTGCCAGCAGCTCAGGAGCGCGGGGGGTTAGCACAGATACGCAGTATTTT
TRBJ2-7 TRBD2 many TRBV9 CASSVLAGDLYEQYF TGTGCCAGCAGCGTTCTAGCGGGGGACCTCTACGAGCAGTACTTC
TRBJ2-1 TRBD2 many TRBV7-2 CASSLVGSGNSYNEQFF TGTGCCAGCAGCTTAGTTGGTAGCGGGAACTCCTACAATGAGCAGTTCTTC
TRBJ2-2 NA many TRBV7-2 CASSLSVVGTGELFF TGTGCCAGCAGCTTAAGCGTAGTGGGGACCGGGGAGCTGTTTTTT
TRBJ2-5 NA many TRBV20-1 CSARAQRETQYF TGCAGTGCTAGAGCCCAACGGGAGACCCAGTACTTC
TRBJ1-3 NA many TRBV5-1 CASSLSSRGANGNTIYF TGCGCCAGCAGCTTGAGCTCGCGAGGGGCGAATGGAAACACCATATATTTT
TRBJ1-2 TRBD1 NA TRBV19 CASRGQGEHGYTF TGTGCCAGTAGAGGACAGGGCGAGCATGGCTACACCTTC
TRBJ2-3 NA few TRBV2 CASSELATSTDTQYF TGTGCCAGCAGTGAACTAGCGACTAGCACAGATACGCAGTATTTT
TRBJ1-6 NA many TRBV27 CASSFGNRASSPLHF TGTGCCAGCAGTTTCGGTAACAGGGCCAGTTCACCCCTCCACTTT
TRBJ2-1 NA many TRBV20-1 CSASSDNSYNEQFF TGCAGTGCTAGCAGTGACAACTCTTACAATGAGCAGTTCTTC
TRBJ1-3 NA many TRBV5-5 CASSLRGFSGNTIYF TGTGCCAGCAGTCTAAGGGGTTTCTCTGGAAACACCATATATTTT
TRBJ2-1 NA many TRBV5-1 CASSLARYNEQFF TGCGCCAGCAGCTTGGCCAGATACAATGAGCAGTTCTTC
TRBJ1-1 NA many TRBV3-1 CASSQGAGSSTEAFF TGTGCCAGCAGCCAAGGGGCCGGGTCCAGCACTGAAGCTTTCTTT
TRBJ1-2 NA many TRBV3-1 CASSLGTPGTGYTF TGTGCCAGCAGCCTCGGGACACCAGGAACGGGCTACACCTTC
TRBJ2-7 NA many TRBV20-1 CSARDRLEYEQYF TGCAGTGCTAGAGACAGGTTAGAATACGAGCAGTACTTC
TRBJ1-1 NA many TRBV5-1 CASSTGGNTEAFF TGCGCCAGCAGCACTGGGGGGAACACTGAAGCTTTCTTT
TRBJ2-3 NA many TRBV20-1 CSARSVETDTQYF TGCAGTGCTAGGAGTGTAGAAACAGATACGCAGTATTTT
TRBJ2-7 NA few TRBV10-3 CAISEETGSYEQYF TGTGCCATCAGTGAGGAAACAGGGAGCTACGAGCAGTACTTC
TRBJ1-2 TRBD1 many TRBV20-1 CSAQAGTAWGYGYTF TGCAGTGCTCAGGCAGGGACAGCTTGGGGCTATGGCTACACCTTC
TRBJ1-1 NA NA TRBV20-1 CSARVGTGTNLKAGTEAFF TGCAGTGCTAGAGTGGGGACCGGGACCAATCTTAAGGCGGGCACTGAAGCTTTCTTT
TRBJ2-6 NA medium-sized TRBV5-1 CASSTRSSGANVLTF TGCGCCAGCAGCACCCGGAGCTCTGGGGCCAACGTCCTGACTTTC
TRBJ2-5 NA few TRBV20-1 CSARRSSGQETQYF TGCAGTGCTAGAAGGTCCTCAGGCCAAGAGACCCAGTACTTC
TRBJ2-7 TRBD1 many TRBV29-1 CSVEGTGGEQYF TGCAGCGTTGAAGGGACAGGTGGGGAGCAGTACTTC
TRBJ1-1 NA many TRBV6-1 CASSEAVEGDTEAFF TGTGCCAGCAGTGAAGCGGTCGAGGGAGACACTGAAGCTTTCTTT
TRBJ2-3 NA many TRBV5-1 CASSLDLDTQYF TGCGCCAGCAGCTTGGACTTAGATACGCAGTATTTT
TRBJ1-6 TRBD1 many TRBV5-1 CASSTAGTANSPLHF TGCGCCAGCAGCACCGCCGGGACAGCGAATTCACCCCTCCACTTT
TRBJ2-1 TRBD2 many TRBV7-2 CASSPRGSGGAHEQFF TGTGCCAGCAGCCCCCGGGGTAGCGGGGGGGCACATGAGCAGTTCTTC
TRBJ2-1 TRBD2 many TRBV7-9 CASSPSGALYNEQFF TGTGCCAGCAGCCCCAGCGGGGCCCTCTACAATGAGCAGTTCTTC
TRBJ1-1 NA many TRBV7-9 CASSPDTTEAFF TGTGCCAGCAGTCCCGACACCACTGAAGCTTTCTTT
TRBJ1-4 NA many TRBV20-1 CSARPTATNEKLFF TGCAGTGCTAGACCGACCGCAACTAATGAAAAACTGTTTTTT
TRBJ2-5 NA many TRBV5-5 CASSLGVGLQETQYF TGTGCCAGCAGCTTGGGCGTCGGACTTCAAGAGACCCAGTACTTC
TRBJ2-1 TRBD1 many TRBV7-8 CASSSLDRNEQFF TGTGCCAGCAGCTCTCTGGACAGGAATGAGCAGTTCTTC
TRBJ1-2 NA many TRBV15 CATSRVRDNYGYTF TGTGCCACCAGCAGAGTCCGGGACAACTATGGCTACACCTTC
TRBJ1-1 NA few TRBV14 CASSHDLGGTAEAFF TGTGCCAGCAGCCACGATTTAGGGGGGACGGCTGAAGCTTTCTTT
TRBJ2-2 TRBD1 many TRBV5-1 CASTNRGIGELFF TGCGCCAGCACCAACAGGGGAATCGGGGAGCTGTTTTTT
TRBJ2-7 TRBD1 many TRBV20-1 CSARVPGTGPYEQYF TGCAGTGCTAGAGTTCCCGGGACAGGGCCCTACGAGCAGTACTTC
TRBJ2-7 NA many TRBV9 CASSPRTDSAYEQYF TGTGCCAGCAGCCCTAGGACCGATTCAGCCTACGAGCAGTACTTC
TRBJ2-4 TRBD1 many TRBV20-1 CSAKGTVAKNIQYF TGCAGTGCTAAGGGGACAGTAGCCAAAAACATTCAGTACTTC
TRBJ1-2 NA many TRBV6-6 CASRVGQTLYGYTF TGTGCCAGCAGGGTCGGACAGACTCTCTATGGCTACACCTTC
TRBJ2-3 NA medium-sized TRBV20-1 CSARDEGGLHTQYF TGCAGTGCTAGAGATGAGGGGGGCCTGCATACGCAGTATTTT
TRBJ1-1 TRBD1 many TRBV4-1 CASSQGQGPMNTEAFF TGCGCCAGCAGCCAGGGACAGGGGCCCATGAACACTGAAGCTTTCTTT
TRBJ1-1 TRBD1 many TRBV20-1 CSARVGDRGAEAFF TGCAGTGCTAGAGTAGGGGACAGAGGTGCTGAAGCTTTCTTT
TRBJ1-1 TRBD1 many TRBV7-6 CASSAGQGFTEAFF TGTGCCAGCAGCGCGGGACAGGGGTTCACTGAAGCTTTCTTT
TRBJ2-5 NA many TRBV29-1 CSVEVGETQYF TGCAGCGTTGAAGTTGGGGAGACCCAGTACTTC
TRBJ2-3 NA many TRBV6-5 CASSYGAVLTDTQYF TGTGCCAGCAGTTACGGGGCGGTACTCACAGATACGCAGTATTTT
TRBJ1-1 NA many TRBV20-1 CSAKGHLNTEAFF TGCAGTGCTAAAGGACATTTGAACACTGAAGCTTTCTTT
TRBJ1-5 NA many TRBV29-1 CSVLQGGDNQPQHF TGCAGCGTTTTGCAGGGAGGGGACAATCAGCCCCAGCATTTT
TRBJ1-2 NA many TRBV7-8 CASSLSGYTF TGTGCCAGCAGCCTGTCTGGCTACACCTTC
TRBJ1-4 NA many TRBV5-1 CASSLGDAATNEKLFF TGCGCCAGCAGCTTGGGGGACGCCGCAACTAATGAAAAACTGTTTTTT
TRBJ2-1 TRBD1 many TRBV5-8 CASSTPLLGGEQFF TGTGCCAGCAGCACTCCCCTATTAGGGGGCGAGCAGTTCTTC